This entry lists 6 T cell receptor beta chains sequenced from one sample in a study of T cell repertoires in cytomegalovirus infection. For these TCRs, the target antigens are not known. TCRdb itself ran the reads through MiXCR, one entry per CDR3 protein. Of under 850,000 distinct CDR3 sequences listed, around 30% are singletons. This specimen was cultured PBMCs, taken from culture after CMV antigen stimulation. The receptor source for this set is a human donor in good health (CMV status not recorded). Some clones in this sample may be carry-over from other donors' samples.

The J gene is TRBJ2-1, the V gene TRBV5-5; D is possibly TRBD1 (6 bases). V lost 1 base and J lost 3, with 11 bases in between. Germline CDR1 SGHKS, CDR2 YYEKEE (reference sequence). The CDR3 runs 15 residues. The CDR3 loop is CASSLSADSYNEQFF. The CDR3 region has the DNA TGTGCCAGCAGCTTGTCGGCGGACAGCTACAATGAGCAGTTCTTC.

This clonotype was recorded a few times. The CDR3 is CASALNVAQETQYF. CDR3 DNA: TGTGCCAGCGCCCTAAATGTGGCGCAAGAGACCCAGTACTTC. The genes are TRBV6-2 or TRBV6-3 and TRBJ2-5; D gene uncertain. The V end lost 8 bases, the J end lost 2 bases, and 15 bases lay between the germline ends. Germline V CDR1 and CDR2: MNHEY, SVGEGT. The CDR3 totals 14 residues.

V gene TRBV12-5 combines with J gene TRBJ1-5; D possibly corresponds to TRBD1 (6 bases). Trimming cost V 0 bases and J 11 bases, with 11 bases left between them. Germline V lookup: CDR1 LGHNT, CDR2 FRNRAP. The CDR3 contains 13 residues. CDR3 residues: CASGLVWGGAQHF. The CDR3 coding sequence is TGTGCTAGTGGTTTGGTATGGGGGGGCGCCCAGCATTTT. The full variable domain, its missing parts supplied by reference TRBV12-5 and TRBJ1-5, is DARVTQTPRHKVTEMGQEVTMRCQPILGHNTVFWYRQTMMQGLELLAYFRNRAPLDDSGMPKDRFSAEMPDATLATLKIQPSEPRDSAVYFCASGLVWGGAQHFGDGTRLSIL.

A few counts support this clonotype. The chain links TRBV19 to TRBJ2-7, with 8 bases that match TRBD2. With V trimmed by 6 bases and J by 5 bases, 9 bases remained unmatched. The length of the CDR3 is 14 residues. Germline V gives CDR1 LNHDA, CDR2 SQIVND (reference sequence). The CDR3 spells CASRTGSGEDEQYF. The CDR3 bases are TGTGCCAGTAGGACCGGTAGCGGGGAGGACGAGCAGTACTTC.

This clonotype has only a few counts. The CDR3 loop is CAISEKGTSGRGADTQYF. The CDR3 bases are TGTGCCATCAGTGAGAAGGGGACTAGCGGGAGGGGTGCAGATACGCAGTATTTT. The chain joins TRBV10-3 to TRBJ2-3; 16 positions agree with TRBD2. V dropped 2 bases and J dropped 4; count of bases not matched to a gene: 6. The germline gives CDR1 ENHRY, CDR2 SYGVKD. CDR3 size: 18 residues.

This clonotype has only a few counts. The gene calls are TRBV7-9 and TRBJ2-2; no clear D. Trimming took 5 bases from V and 6 from J, leaving 4 bases between them. CDR3 length: 11 residues. Germline V CDR1 and CDR2: SEHNR, FQNEAQ (reference sequence). Here the CDR3 reads CASSHSGELFF. CDR3 in DNA: TGTGCCAGCAGCCATTCCGGGGAGCTGTTTTTT.